This TCR beta chain was documented in a study of shared clonotypes between healthy human individuals. Germline V gene data show CDR1 as SGHRS and CDR2 as YFSETQ. V shed 4 bases and J 5 bases; nucleotides not matched to a gene: 7. The CDR3 loop spans 15 amino acids. Investigators divided CD4+ cells into CD45RA+ naive and CD45RA-negative memory subsets. This clone occurred a few times. Its matching antigen is unknown. The protocol was immunoSEQ multiplex PCR, while the TCRdb copy is restricted to in-frame clones and leaves out a portion. The sample carries about 1 million clones, about three quarters recorded once. Overall study findings and caveats: Among a handful of donors, roughly 5% of naive CD4 clonotypes were found in common. Among the subsets, naive ones generally showed larger estimated richness than memory ones.

Sequenced: memory CD4+ T cells sorted from blood. Specified subset: CD45RA-negative fraction. The clonotype originates from a man between 18 and 29 years old in good health. This rearrangement joins TRBV5-1 to TRBJ1-5; 9 bases agree with TRBD1. This CDR3 is CASSEGTGPYQPQHF. The CDR3 DNA sequence: TGCGCCAGCAGCGAAGGGACAGGGCCTTATCAGCCCCAGCATTTT.